This T cell receptor (beta chain) was captured by sequencing in a study of cytomegalovirus exposure and HLA in healthy donors. Findings of the study overall: Several of the most significant clusters appeared, in a later analysis, to be linked to common viral pathogens. A later analysis reportedly identified an Asian-associated ancestry cluster as carrying fewer N-insertions than the roughly 700-donor mean. Most TCR beta V segments were productive about 87% or about 30% of the time in an earlier analysis.

The CDR3 has 14 residues. CDR1 MGHRA and CDR2 YSYEKL come from the germline V gene. J was trimmed by 8 bases and V by 4 bases; bases with no gene match: 6. PCR involved 60 Vbeta and 13 Jbeta primers. Sequencing used immunoSEQ multiplex PCR; TCRdb keeps in-frame clones, though not all of them. Of approximately 120,000 clones in the sample, around 77% were seen once. The table lists this clone with a count of one. No antigen is known for it. The source is a woman aged 40 to 49 in good health and CMV-seropositive. The chain joins TRBV4-1 to TRBJ2-4; TRBD1 agrees at 9 bases. The sequenced material came from PBMCs. The CDR3 DNA reads as TGCGCCAGCAGCCGGCGACAGGGGGAGGACATTCAGTACTTC. As protein: CASSRRQGEDIQYF.